These T cell receptor beta chains were read from a single sample in a study of CD8 T cells in Susac syndrome. TCRdb used MiXCR to reprocess the immunoSEQ multiplex PCR reads, holding one entry per CDR3 protein. The table shows more than 150,000 distinct CDR3 sequences, with approximately 95% occurring only once. Sequences were obtained from CD4+ T cells from PBMCs. The receptors here all came from a human donor with Susac syndrome. Both conserved end residues are part of each CDR3. Each record gives: D gene, V gene, J gene, clone size, CDR3 DNA, CDR3 protein. A D gene is named only where the DNA matches it firmly. Clone size, where shown, is once, few, many, or a class for clones that have expanded.

d_gene: NA
v_gene: TRBV20-1
j_gene: TRBJ1-2
abundance: NA
CDR3nt: TGCAGTGCTCCAGTCCCCTGGGGCTATGGCTACACCTTC
CDR3aa: CSAPVPWGYGYTF

d_gene: NA
v_gene: TRBV11-3
j_gene: TRBJ2-1
abundance: once
CDR3nt: TGTGCCAGCAGCCACTCCGGGACGGAGACAGATGAGCAGTTCTTC
CDR3aa: CASSHSGTETDEQFF

d_gene: TRBD2
v_gene: TRBV20-1
j_gene: TRBJ2-3
abundance: NA
CDR3nt: TGCAGTGCTCCCCGACTAGCAAGACACACAGATACGCAGTATTTT
CDR3aa: CSAPRLARHTDTQYF

d_gene: TRBD2
v_gene: TRBV20-1
j_gene: TRBJ2-3
abundance: NA
CDR3nt: TGCAGTGCACGGGAGGGGGGGACAGATACGCAGTATTTT
CDR3aa: CSAREGGTDTQYF

d_gene: NA
v_gene: TRBV29-1
j_gene: TRBJ2-1
abundance: NA
CDR3nt: TGCAGCGTTGAAAGGTCCCTTTCCTACAATGAGCAGTTCTTC
CDR3aa: CSVERSLSYNEQFF

d_gene: NA
v_gene: TRBV2
j_gene: TRBJ2-5
abundance: NA
CDR3nt: TGTGCCAGCACCTCAGGCCGGGGCCAGAGTGAGACCCAGTACTTC
CDR3aa: CASTSGRGQSETQYF

d_gene: TRBD1
v_gene: TRBV29-1
j_gene: TRBJ1-2
abundance: NA
CDR3nt: TGCAGCGGCGGACAGGGGGCGAACTATGGCTACACCTTC
CDR3aa: CSGGQGANYGYTF

d_gene: NA
v_gene: TRBV29-1
j_gene: TRBJ2-2
abundance: NA
CDR3nt: TGCAGCGTTGAAAAGTGGGGGACCGGGGAGCTGTTTTTT
CDR3aa: CSVEKWGTGELFF

d_gene: TRBD2
v_gene: TRBV7-6
j_gene: TRBJ2-5
abundance: NA
CDR3nt: TGTGCCAGCAGCTTAGTCGGAGCGGGGGGGCCCGGGGGACAGACCCAGTACTTC
CDR3aa: CASSLVGAGGPGGQTQYF

d_gene: TRBD1
v_gene: TRBV4-1
j_gene: TRBJ1-2
abundance: NA
CDR3nt: TGCGCCAGCAGCCTGATCGTGACAGGGGGAGGCTCTGGCTACACCTTC
CDR3aa: CASSLIVTGGGSGYTF

d_gene: NA
v_gene: TRBV3-1
j_gene: TRBJ2-3
abundance: NA
CDR3nt: TGTGCCAGCAGCGCGAGGGGCACAGATACGCAGTATTTT
CDR3aa: CASSARGTDTQYF

d_gene: TRBD1
v_gene: TRBV29-1
j_gene: TRBJ1-5
abundance: NA
CDR3nt: TGCAGCGTTGCACAGGGGAATAGCAATCAGCCCCAGCATTTT
CDR3aa: CSVAQGNSNQPQHF

d_gene: NA
v_gene: TRBV12-3/TRBV12-4
j_gene: TRBJ1-3
abundance: NA
CDR3nt: TGTGCCAGCAGTTTACGGGCCTCAGGAAACACCATATATTTT
CDR3aa: CASSLRASGNTIYF

d_gene: TRBD2
v_gene: TRBV29-1
j_gene: TRBJ2-1
abundance: NA
CDR3nt: TGCAGCGTTGGCGGGGGCAATGAGCAGTTCTTC
CDR3aa: CSVGGGNEQFF

d_gene: NA
v_gene: TRBV21-1
j_gene: TRBJ1-1
abundance: NA
CDR3nt: TGTGCCAGCAGCAAGGCTTTCTTT
CDR3aa: CASSKAFF

d_gene: NA
v_gene: TRBV25-1
j_gene: TRBJ1-2
abundance: NA
CDR3nt: TGTGCCAGCAGTGAATCGGTCGGCACTTACTTC
CDR3aa: CASSESVGTYF

d_gene: NA
v_gene: TRBV6-4
j_gene: TRBJ2-6
abundance: once
CDR3nt: TGTGCCAGCAGTGCGGCCTCCTCTGGGGCCAACGTCCTGACTTTC
CDR3aa: CASSAASSGANVLTF

d_gene: NA
v_gene: TRBV29-1
j_gene: TRBJ1-2
abundance: NA
CDR3nt: TGCAGCATCTCCAGTGGACCTAACTATGGCTACACCTTC
CDR3aa: CSISSGPNYGYTF

d_gene: NA
v_gene: TRBV19
j_gene: TRBJ2-7
abundance: NA
CDR3nt: TGTGCCAGTAGTCTGAGGGGGGTTCCCTACGAGCAGTACTTC
CDR3aa: CASSLRGVPYEQYF

d_gene: NA
v_gene: TRBV19
j_gene: TRBJ2-7
abundance: NA
CDR3nt: TGTGCCAGTTCCCAGGACTACGAGCAGTACTTC
CDR3aa: CASSQDYEQYF

d_gene: NA
v_gene: TRBV20-1
j_gene: TRBJ1-1
abundance: NA
CDR3nt: TGCAGTGCTAGAGCAACGGCGGCGACTGAAGCTTTCTTT
CDR3aa: CSARATAATEAFF

d_gene: NA
v_gene: TRBV12-3/TRBV12-4
j_gene: TRBJ1-5
abundance: NA
CDR3nt: TGTGCCAGCAGTCAAACAGGTGTCTACAATCAGCCCCAGCATTTT
CDR3aa: CASSQTGVYNQPQHF

d_gene: NA
v_gene: TRBV5-4
j_gene: TRBJ2-2
abundance: NA
CDR3nt: TGTGCCAGCAGCCGTCCTGGAGGGACGAACACCGGGGAGCTGTTTTTT
CDR3aa: CASSRPGGTNTGELFF

d_gene: NA
v_gene: TRBV27
j_gene: TRBJ2-3
abundance: NA
CDR3nt: TGTGCCAGCGCGAGCGGTAGCACAGATACGCAGTATTTT
CDR3aa: CASASGSTDTQYF

d_gene: NA
v_gene: TRBV23-1
j_gene: TRBJ1-1
abundance: once
CDR3nt: TGCGCCAGCAGTCAAACCCCGGGACTTCTATTTGGAGCTTTCTTT
CDR3aa: CASSQTPGLLFGAFF

d_gene: NA
v_gene: TRBV14
j_gene: TRBJ2-7
abundance: NA
CDR3nt: TGTGCCAGCAGCCAAGTATCTCCTGGGAGCGAGCAGTACTTC
CDR3aa: CASSQVSPGSEQYF

d_gene: NA
v_gene: TRBV12-3/TRBV12-4
j_gene: TRBJ1-2
abundance: NA
CDR3nt: TGTGCCAGCTGCCCCGGGGGGTATGGCTACACCTTC
CDR3aa: CASCPGGYGYTF

d_gene: NA
v_gene: TRBV5-1
j_gene: TRBJ1-2
abundance: NA
CDR3nt: TGCGCCAGCAGCTTGGAGCGGATTAACTATGGCTACACCTTC
CDR3aa: CASSLERINYGYTF

d_gene: NA
v_gene: TRBV12-3/TRBV12-4
j_gene: TRBJ1-1
abundance: NA
CDR3nt: TGTGCCAGCCGGGACACGAACACTGAAGCTTTCTTT
CDR3aa: CASRDTNTEAFF

d_gene: TRBD1
v_gene: TRBV27
j_gene: TRBJ2-1
abundance: NA
CDR3nt: TGTGCCAGCAGTTCCCAGGACAGGAATGAGCAGTTCTTC
CDR3aa: CASSSQDRNEQFF

d_gene: NA
v_gene: TRBV20-1
j_gene: TRBJ1-2
abundance: NA
CDR3nt: TGCAGTGCTAGTAGGCCTTCTAACTATGGCTACACCTTC
CDR3aa: CSASRPSNYGYTF

d_gene: NA
v_gene: TRBV14
j_gene: TRBJ1-1
abundance: NA
CDR3nt: TGTGCCAGCAGCCAGGACAGAAACACTGAAGCTTTCTTT
CDR3aa: CASSQDRNTEAFF

d_gene: NA
v_gene: TRBV20-1
j_gene: TRBJ2-7
abundance: NA
CDR3nt: TGCAGTGCTAGAGGACAGAGCGAGCAGTACTTC
CDR3aa: CSARGQSEQYF

d_gene: TRBD1
v_gene: TRBV6-6
j_gene: TRBJ1-2
abundance: NA
CDR3nt: TGTGCCAGCGTTCGCCCCGGGACAGAGGAGTATGGCTACACCTTC
CDR3aa: CASVRPGTEEYGYTF

d_gene: NA
v_gene: TRBV2
j_gene: TRBJ1-5
abundance: NA
CDR3nt: TGTGCCAGCAGGTTGAGACCAGGTGGCAATCAGCCCCAGCATTTT
CDR3aa: CASRLRPGGNQPQHF

d_gene: TRBD1
v_gene: TRBV29-1
j_gene: TRBJ1-2
abundance: NA
CDR3nt: TGCAGCGTTGAAGTCGGTCAGGGGGGCTATGGCTACACCTTC
CDR3aa: CSVEVGQGGYGYTF

d_gene: NA
v_gene: TRBV9
j_gene: TRBJ2-2
abundance: NA
CDR3nt: TGTGCCAGCAGCGCACGAGGCGCAAACACCGGGGAGCTGTTTTTT
CDR3aa: CASSARGANTGELFF

d_gene: NA
v_gene: TRBV5-6
j_gene: TRBJ1-1
abundance: NA
CDR3nt: TGTGCCAGCAGCTATAACAGCTTTGGAGCTTTCTTT
CDR3aa: CASSYNSFGAFF

d_gene: TRBD1
v_gene: TRBV7-3
j_gene: TRBJ1-6
abundance: NA
CDR3nt: TGTGCCAGCGCCGGGACAGTCGGATCACCCCTCCACTTT
CDR3aa: CASAGTVGSPLHF

d_gene: TRBD1
v_gene: TRBV3-1
j_gene: TRBJ1-5
abundance: NA
CDR3nt: TGTGCCAGCAGTCCCTCCGGACAGGGGCCCCAGCCCCAGCATTTT
CDR3aa: CASSPSGQGPQPQHF

d_gene: NA
v_gene: TRBV24-1
j_gene: TRBJ2-1
abundance: NA
CDR3nt: TGTGCCACCAGTGACTCCCTGTCGGGGTACAATGAGCAGTTCTTC
CDR3aa: CATSDSLSGYNEQFF

d_gene: NA
v_gene: TRBV19
j_gene: TRBJ2-1
abundance: NA
CDR3nt: TGTGCCAGTGGCGTCCTCAACAATGAGCAGTTCTTC
CDR3aa: CASGVLNNEQFF

d_gene: NA
v_gene: TRBV19
j_gene: TRBJ1-1
abundance: NA
CDR3nt: TGTGCCAGCATCCTCAGGGGTGGGGGGAACACTGAAGCTTTCTTT
CDR3aa: CASILRGGGNTEAFF

d_gene: TRBD1
v_gene: TRBV7-8
j_gene: TRBJ1-1
abundance: NA
CDR3nt: TGTGCCAGCAGCTGGCAGGGGGGGGTGAACACTGAAGCTTTCTTT
CDR3aa: CASSWQGGVNTEAFF

d_gene: NA
v_gene: TRBV4-3
j_gene: TRBJ2-5
abundance: NA
CDR3nt: TGCGCCAGCAGCTCCCCCCGGCCTCAAGAGACCCAGTACTTC
CDR3aa: CASSSPRPQETQYF

d_gene: TRBD2
v_gene: TRBV23-1
j_gene: TRBJ2-7
abundance: NA
CDR3nt: TGCGCCAGCAGTCTCGTGATAGCGGGGGCCCTATGGGGTAACGAGCAGTACTTC
CDR3aa: CASSLVIAGALWGNEQYF